This TCR beta chain stems from a study of fetal regulatory T cell absence and autoimmunity. Across the whole study: The IPEX patients lacked clinical diabetes but had exocrine pancreas autoimmunity. Points from the study as a whole: Oligoclonal TCR enrichment in pancreas over cord blood reached over 90-fold for some clones. TRB gene family usage was broadly similar in cord blood and pancreas.

Regarding this clone: Its antigen is unknown.

The CDR3 length is 16 residues. V gave up 4 bases and J gave up 0 bases, with 15 bases separating them. The germline CDR1 and CDR2 sequences are SGHRS and YFSETQ. This was a survey-level run. Assay: immunoSEQ multiplex PCR; the TCRdb copy retains only in-frame clones and omits some. Here the sample spans around 100,000 clones, about 78% being singletons. The sequence was collected from a male donor with IPEX syndrome. Sequenced material: pancreas tissue. The gene calls are TRBV5-1 and TRBJ2-3; D is perhaps TRBD2 (6 bases). The CDR3 here is CASSPPDSGSTDTQYF. For the CDR3, the DNA is TGCGCCAGCAGCCCGCCTGATAGCGGAAGCACAGATACGCAGTATTTT.